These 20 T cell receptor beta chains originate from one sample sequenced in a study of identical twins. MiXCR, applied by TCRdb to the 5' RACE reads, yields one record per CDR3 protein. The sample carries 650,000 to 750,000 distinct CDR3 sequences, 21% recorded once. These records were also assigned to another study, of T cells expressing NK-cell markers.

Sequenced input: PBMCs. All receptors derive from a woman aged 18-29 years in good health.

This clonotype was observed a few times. The CDR3 spells CASSPGQGMGNEQFF. The CDR3 region has the DNA TGTGCCAGCTCACCCGGGCAGGGTATGGGCAATGAGCAGTTCTTC. The chain carries TRBV18 and TRBJ2-1, with D tentatively TRBD1 (5 bases). Germline V CDR1 and CDR2: KGHSH, LQKENI. V lost 3 bases and J lost 6, with 15 bases in between. The CDR3 runs 15 residues. The variable domain in full, with the rest retrieved from reference TRBV18 and TRBJ2-1, is NAGVMQNPRHLVRRRGQEARLRCSPMKGHSHVYWYRQLPEEGLKFMVYLQKENIIDESGMPKERFSAEFPKEGPSILRIQQVVRGDSAAYFCASSPGQGMGNEQFFGPGTRLTVL.

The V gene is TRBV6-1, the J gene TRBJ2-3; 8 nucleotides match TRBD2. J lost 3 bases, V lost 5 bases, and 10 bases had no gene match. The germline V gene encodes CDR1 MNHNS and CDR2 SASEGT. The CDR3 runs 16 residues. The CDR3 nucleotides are TGTGCCAGCAGTAATCGCCAGACTAGCGTAACAGATACGCAGTATTTT. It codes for CASSNRQTSVTDTQYF.

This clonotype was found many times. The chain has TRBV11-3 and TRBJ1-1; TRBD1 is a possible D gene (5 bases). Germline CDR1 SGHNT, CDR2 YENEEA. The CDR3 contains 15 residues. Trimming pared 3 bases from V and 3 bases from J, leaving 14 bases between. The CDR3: CASSFVFRGDTEAFF. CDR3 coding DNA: TGTGCCAGCAGCTTCGTTTTTAGAGGGGACACTGAAGCTTTCTTT.

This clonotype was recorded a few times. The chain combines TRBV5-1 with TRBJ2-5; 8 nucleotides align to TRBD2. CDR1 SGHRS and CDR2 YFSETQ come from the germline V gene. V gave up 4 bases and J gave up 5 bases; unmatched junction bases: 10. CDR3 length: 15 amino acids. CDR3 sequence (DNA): TGCGCCAGCAGCGGCGGGTCGGGGGGGAGTGAGACCCAGTACTTC. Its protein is CASSGGSGGSETQYF.

The CDR3 sequence is CASSLESSGRDEQFF. In DNA, the CDR3 is TGTGCCAGCAGCTTAGAGTCTAGCGGGAGGGATGAGCAGTTCTTC. This sequence joins TRBV11-2 and TRBJ2-1; 12 bases map to TRBD2. The CDR3 consists of 15 residues. Germline V lookup: CDR1 SGHAT, CDR2 FQNNGV. V lost 0 bases to trimming and J lost 8 bases; unmatched junction nucleotides: 2.

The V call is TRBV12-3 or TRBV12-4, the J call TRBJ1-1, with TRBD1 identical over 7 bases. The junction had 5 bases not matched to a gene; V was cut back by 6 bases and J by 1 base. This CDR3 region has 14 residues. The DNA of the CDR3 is TGTGCCAGCAGGCCGGCAGGGGGGAACACTGAAGCTTTCTTT. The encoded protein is CASRPAGGNTEAFF.

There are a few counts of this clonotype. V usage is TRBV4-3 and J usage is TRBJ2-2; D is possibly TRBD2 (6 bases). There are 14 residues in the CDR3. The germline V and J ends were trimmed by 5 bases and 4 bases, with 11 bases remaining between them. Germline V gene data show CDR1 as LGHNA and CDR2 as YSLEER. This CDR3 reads CASSAGLATGELFF. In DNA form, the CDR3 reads TGCGCCAGCAGCGCGGGACTCGCCACCGGGGAGCTGTTTTTT.

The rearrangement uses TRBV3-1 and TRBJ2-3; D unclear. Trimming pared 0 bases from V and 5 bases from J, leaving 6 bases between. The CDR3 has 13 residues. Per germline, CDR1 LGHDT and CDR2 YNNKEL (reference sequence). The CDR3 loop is CASSQDGGDTQYF. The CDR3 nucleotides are TGTGCCAGCAGCCAAGATGGCGGAGATACGCAGTATTTT.

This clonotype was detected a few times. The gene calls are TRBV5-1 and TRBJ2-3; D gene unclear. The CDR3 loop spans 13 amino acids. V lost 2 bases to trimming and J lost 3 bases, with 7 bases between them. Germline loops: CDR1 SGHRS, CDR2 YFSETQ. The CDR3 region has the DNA TGCGCCAGCAGCTTCCGGTGGACAGATACGCAGTATTTT. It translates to CASSFRWTDTQYF.

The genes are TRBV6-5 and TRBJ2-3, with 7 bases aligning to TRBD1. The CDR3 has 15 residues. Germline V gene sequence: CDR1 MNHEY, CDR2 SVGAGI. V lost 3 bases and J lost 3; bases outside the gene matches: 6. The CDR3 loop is CASSYTGTATDTQYF. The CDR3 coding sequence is TGTGCCAGCAGTTATACCGGGACAGCAACAGATACGCAGTATTTT.

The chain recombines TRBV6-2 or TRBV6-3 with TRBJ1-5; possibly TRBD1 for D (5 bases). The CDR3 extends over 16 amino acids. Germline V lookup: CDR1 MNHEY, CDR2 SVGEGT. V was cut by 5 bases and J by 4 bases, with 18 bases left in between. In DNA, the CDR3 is TGTGCCAGCAGTCGACACGGACAACCGCTTAATCAGCCCCAGCATTTT. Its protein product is CASSRHGQPLNQPQHF.

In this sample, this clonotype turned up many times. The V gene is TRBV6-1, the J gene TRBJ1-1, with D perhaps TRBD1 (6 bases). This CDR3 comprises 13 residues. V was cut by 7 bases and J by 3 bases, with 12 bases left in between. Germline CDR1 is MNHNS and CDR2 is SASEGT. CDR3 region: CASKRTDYTEAFF. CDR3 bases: TGTGCCAGCAAGCGGACAGACTACACTGAAGCTTTCTTT.

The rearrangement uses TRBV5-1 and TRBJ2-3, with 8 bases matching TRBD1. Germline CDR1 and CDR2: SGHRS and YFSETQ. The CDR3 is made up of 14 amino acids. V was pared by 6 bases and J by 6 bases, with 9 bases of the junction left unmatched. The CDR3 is CASTLGQGHDTQYF. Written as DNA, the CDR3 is TGCGCCAGCACCCTCGGACAGGGACACGATACGCAGTATTTT.

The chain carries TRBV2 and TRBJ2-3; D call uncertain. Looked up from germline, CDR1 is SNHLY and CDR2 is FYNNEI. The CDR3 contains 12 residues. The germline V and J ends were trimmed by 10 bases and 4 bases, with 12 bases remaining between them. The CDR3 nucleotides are TGTGCCACTGGCTCCAACGCAGATACGCAGTATTTT. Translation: CATGSNADTQYF.

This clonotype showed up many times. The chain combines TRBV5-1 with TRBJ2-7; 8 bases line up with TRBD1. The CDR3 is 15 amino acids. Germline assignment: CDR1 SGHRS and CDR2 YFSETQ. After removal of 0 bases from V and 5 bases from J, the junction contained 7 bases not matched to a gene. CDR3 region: CASSLVSAGGNEQYF. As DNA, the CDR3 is TGCGCCAGCAGCTTGGTCTCGGCAGGGGGCAACGAGCAGTACTTC.

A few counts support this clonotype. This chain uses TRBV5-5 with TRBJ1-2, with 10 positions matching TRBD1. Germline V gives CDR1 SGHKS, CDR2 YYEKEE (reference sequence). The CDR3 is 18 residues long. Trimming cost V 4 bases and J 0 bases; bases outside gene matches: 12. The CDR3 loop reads CASSGPGQGSVTNYGYTF. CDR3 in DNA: TGTGCCAGCAGCGGACCGGGACAGGGGTCGGTAACTAACTATGGCTACACCTTC.

This CDR3 reads CASSFPRDSKASDTQYF. CDR3 nucleotides: TGTGCCAGCAGCTTTCCGAGGGATAGCAAGGCGTCCGATACGCAGTATTTT. The rearrangement uses TRBV7-9 and TRBJ2-3; a weak D match, TRBD2 (5 bases). Trimming pared 3 bases from V and 6 bases from J, leaving 22 bases between. The germline V gene has CDR1 SEHNR and CDR2 FQNEAQ (reference sequence). CDR3 length: 17 residues.

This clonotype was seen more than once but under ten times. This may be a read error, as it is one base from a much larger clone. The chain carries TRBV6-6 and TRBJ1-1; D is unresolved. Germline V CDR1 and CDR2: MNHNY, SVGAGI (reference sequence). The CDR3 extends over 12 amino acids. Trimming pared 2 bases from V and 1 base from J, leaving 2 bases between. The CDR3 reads CASSYENTEAFF. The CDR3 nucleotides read TGTGCCAGCAGTTACGAGAACACTGAAGCTTTCTTT.

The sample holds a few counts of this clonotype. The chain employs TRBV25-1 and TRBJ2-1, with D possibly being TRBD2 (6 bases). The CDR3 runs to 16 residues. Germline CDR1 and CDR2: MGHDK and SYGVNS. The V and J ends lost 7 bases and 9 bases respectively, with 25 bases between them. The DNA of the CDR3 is TGTGCCAGCAAGGGTAAACCCCAGGGAGGAAGAGGTGAGCAGTTCTTC. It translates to CASKGKPQGGRGEQFF.

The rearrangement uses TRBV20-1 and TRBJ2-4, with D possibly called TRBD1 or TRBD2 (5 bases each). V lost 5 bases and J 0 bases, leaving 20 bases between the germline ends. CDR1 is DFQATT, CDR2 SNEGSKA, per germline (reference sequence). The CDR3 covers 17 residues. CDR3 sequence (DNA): TGCAGTGCTCCTGGGACGACCTCCAAACTAGCCAAAAACATTCAGTACTTC. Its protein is CSAPGTTSKLAKNIQYF.